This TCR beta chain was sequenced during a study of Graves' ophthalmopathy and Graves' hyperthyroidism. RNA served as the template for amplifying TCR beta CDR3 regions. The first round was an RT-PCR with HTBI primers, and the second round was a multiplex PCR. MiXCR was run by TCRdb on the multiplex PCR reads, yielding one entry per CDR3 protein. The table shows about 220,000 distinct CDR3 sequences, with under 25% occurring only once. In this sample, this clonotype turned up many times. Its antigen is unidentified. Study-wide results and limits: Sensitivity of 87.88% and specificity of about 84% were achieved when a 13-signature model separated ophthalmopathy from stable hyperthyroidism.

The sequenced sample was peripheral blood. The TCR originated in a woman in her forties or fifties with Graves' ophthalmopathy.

The CDR3 DNA is TGTGCCAGCAGCGTAGGTGTGACAGGCAGCACAGATACGCAGTATTTT. Encoded protein: CASSVGVTGSTDTQYF. The chain carries TRBV9 and TRBJ2-3, with D perhaps matching TRBD1 (6 bases). The CDR3 has 16 residues. The ends were cut back, 0 bases at V and 0 bases at J, with 11 bases in the middle. CDR1 SGDLS and CDR2 YYNGEE come from the germline V gene.